This is a list of T cell receptor beta chains from one sample in a study of monozygotic twins with cystic fibrosis. The protocol was immunoSEQ multiplex PCR, while the TCRdb copy is restricted to in-frame clones and leaves out a portion. The sample consists of approximately 17,000 clones, about 96% of them appearing once. Source material: blood. The origin of the receptors is a girl under 10 years old with cystic fibrosis. Each CDR3 is given with its conserved first and last residue. The order of the fields is clone size, J gene, D gene, V gene, CDR3 protein, CDR3 DNA. A D gene is named only where the DNA matches it firmly. Some rows mark clone size as missing; the rest say once, few, many or name a class of expanded clone.

NA,TRBJ2-7,NA,TRBV6-1,CASSERVIYEQYF,TGTGCCAGCAGTGAAAGAGTGATTTACGAGCAGTACTTC
NA,TRBJ1-1,TRBD1,TRBV6-5,CASSYVPRGLYTEAFF,TGTGCCAGCAGTTACGTACCTAGGGGGCTGTACACTGAAGCTTTCTTT
once,TRBJ1-6,NA,TRBV7-9,CASSRIEEALHF,TGTGCCAGCAGCCGTATTGAGGAGGCCCTCCACTTT
NA,TRBJ2-5,NA,TRBV7-2,CASTGGRQGETQYF,TGTGCCAGCACTGGGGGGAGACAGGGAGAGACCCAGTACTTC
NA,TRBJ2-1,NA,TRBV19,CASSTPGAEQFF,TGTGCCAGTAGCACCCCGGGGGCAGAGCAGTTCTTC
NA,TRBJ2-7,NA,TRBV19,CASSTPGQIYEQYF,TGTGCCAGTAGTACACCTGGACAGATTTACGAGCAGTACTTC
once,TRBJ2-7,NA,TRBV5-6,CASSSSLEQYF,TGTGCCAGCAGCTCCAGTTTAGAGCAGTACTTC
NA,TRBJ2-2,NA,TRBV19,CASRHTGELFF,TGTGCCAGTAGACACACCGGGGAGCTGTTTTTT
NA,TRBJ2-4,NA,TRBV2,CASSEYRDNIQYF,TGTGCCAGCAGTGAATACCGGGACAATATTCAGTACTTC
NA,TRBJ1-1,NA,TRBV19,CASSPQPNTEAFF,TGTGCCAGCTCACCCCAACCGAACACTGAAGCTTTCTTT
NA,TRBJ2-7,TRBD2,TRBV2,CASSEAWLAGSYEQYF,TGTGCCAGCAGTGAAGCTTGGCTAGCGGGCTCCTACGAGCAGTACTTC
NA,TRBJ1-3,NA,TRBV6-5,CASSYSFAGPGNTIYF,TGTGCCAGCAGTTACTCGTTCGCAGGGCCCGGAAACACCATATATTTT
NA,TRBJ2-7,TRBD1,TRBV5-6,CASSLGGLYEQYF,TGTGCCAGCAGCTTAGGGGGCTTATACGAGCAGTACTTC
NA,TRBJ1-4,NA,TRBV6-6,CASSPSLGRKDEKLFF,TGTGCCAGCAGTCCCTCGCTCGGTCGTAAAGACGAAAAACTGTTTTTT
few,TRBJ1-6,NA,TRBV5-1,CASSSPTGLRNSPLHF,TGCGCCAGCAGCTCACCGACAGGACTTAGGAATTCACCCCTCCACTTT
NA,TRBJ1-2,NA,TRBV30,CAWSVGLGDYGYTF,TGTGCCTGGAGTGTAGGGCTCGGGGACTATGGCTACACCTTC
NA,TRBJ1-6,TRBD1,TRBV7-9,CASSPWDRGSSPLHF,TGTGCCAGCAGCCCCTGGGACAGGGGTAGTTCACCCCTCCACTTT
NA,TRBJ2-7,TRBD1,TRBV27,CASRNPLGQSTYEQYF,TGTGCCAGCAGGAACCCCCTGGGACAGTCAACCTACGAGCAGTACTTC
NA,TRBJ1-2,TRBD1,TRBV5-6,CASSLGWVSGGLGYTF,TGTGCCAGCAGCCTGGGTTGGGTTTCAGGGGGCCTTGGCTACACCTTC
NA,TRBJ2-1,NA,TRBV19,CASSRIPGLGNEQFF,TGTGCCAGTAGCCGGATCCCAGGCTTGGGGAATGAGCAGTTCTTC
NA,TRBJ2-1,TRBD1,TRBV7-2,CASSTDRVRYNEQFF,TGTGCCAGCAGCACGGACAGGGTTAGGTACAATGAGCAGTTCTTC
NA,TRBJ1-2,TRBD1,TRBV7-2,CASSLERARGSFNYGYTF,TGTGCCAGCAGCTTAGAGAGGGCCAGGGGGTCTTTTAACTATGGCTACACCTTC
NA,TRBJ2-3,TRBD1,TRBV2,CASSRMTGGMDTQYF,TGTGCCAGCAGCCGAATGACAGGGGGCATGGATACGCAGTATTTT